This is a list of T cell receptor beta chains from one sample in a study of blood T cells in healthy people across ages. TCRdb redid the calling of the 5' RACE reads with MiXCR, one entry per CDR3 protein. The repertoire holds 1.5 million to 2 million distinct CDR3 sequences, with roughly 52% as singletons. Specimen: blood. All receptors derive from a woman aged 40 to 49 in good health. Each CDR3 is given with its conserved first and last residue. A D gene is named only where the DNA matches it firmly. The size field is filled for only some rows; it gives once, few, many or a size class.

TRBJ2-5 . TRBD2 TRBV6-2/TRBV6-3 CASSKGLAGEQETQYF TGTGCCAGCAGTAAAGGACTAGCGGGGGAACAAGAGACCCAGTACTTC
TRBJ1-1 . . TRBV4-2 CASSPRTGTEAFF TGTGCCAGCAGCCCAAGAACGGGAACTGAAGCTTTCTTT
TRBJ1-4 . TRBD1 TRBV20-1 CSARELRGRLNEKLFF TGCAGTGCTAGAGAATTAAGGGGGCGGCTTAATGAAAAACTGTTTTTT
TRBJ2-6 . . TRBV20-1 CSASYVSGANVLTF TGCAGTGCTAGTTATGTCTCTGGGGCCAACGTCCTGACTTTC
TRBJ1-2 once . TRBV5-1 CASSLVDSRRYTF TGCGCCAGCAGCTTGGTGGATTCCCGGCGCTACACCTTC
TRBJ2-3 . TRBD1 TRBV5-1 CASSAGTGGASDTQYF TGCGCCAGCAGCGCCGGGACAGGGGGCGCGTCAGATACGCAGTATTTT
TRBJ2-5 few . TRBV7-2 CASSKDPGQETQYF TGTGCCAGCAGCAAAGACCCGGGACAAGAGACCCAGTACTTC
TRBJ1-2 . . TRBV7-8 CASSLEATRRAFFGGYTF TGTGCCAGCAGCTTAGAAGCGACCAGACGGGCTTTTTTCGGTGGCTACACCTTC
TRBJ1-2 few . TRBV4-3 CASSQDARGTYGYTF TGCGCCAGCAGCCAAGATGCCAGGGGTACCTATGGCTACACCTTC
TRBJ1-6 . . TRBV7-3 CASSLDVVLSPLHF TGTGCCAGCAGCCTGGACGTAGTTCTATCACCCCTCCACTTT
TRBJ2-3 . TRBD2 TRBV27 CASSLLSGAQDTQYF TGTGCCAGCAGTTTATTAAGCGGGGCCCAGGATACGCAGTATTTT
TRBJ1-1 . . TRBV13 CASSTRLGGNTEAFF TGTGCCAGCAGCACACGTTTGGGGGGGAACACTGAAGCTTTCTTT
TRBJ2-6 few TRBD1 TRBV7-2 CASSFDRDSGANVLTF TGTGCCAGCAGCTTTGACAGGGACTCTGGGGCCAACGTCCTGACTTTC
TRBJ1-2 . . TRBV5-1 CASSPLPTGAMVDGYTF TGCGCCAGCAGCCCGCTACCGACGGGAGCAATGGTGGATGGCTACACCTTC
TRBJ2-7 many . TRBV10-3 CAIREGGLGASSYEQYF TGTGCCATCAGAGAGGGCGGGCTCGGGGCCAGCTCCTACGAGCAGTACTTC
TRBJ1-2 few TRBD1 TRBV20-1 CSAGDRAYGYTF TGCAGTGCTGGGGACAGGGCCTATGGCTACACCTTC
TRBJ1-2 few . TRBV20-1 CSAPRGGHGYTF TGCAGTGCTCCTAGGGGGGGCCATGGCTACACCTTC
TRBJ1-2 few . TRBV28 CASKGGSNYGYTF TGTGCCAGCAAGGGCGGCAGCAACTATGGCTACACCTTC
TRBJ2-3 . TRBD1 TRBV27 CASHDRESSTDTQYF TGTGCCAGCCACGACAGGGAAAGTAGCACAGATACGCAGTATTTT
TRBJ2-5 . . TRBV28 CAGSSSSTQYF TGTGCCGGCAGTTCGAGCTCGACCCAGTACTTC
TRBJ2-7 . . TRBV5-6 CASRGLGQAPYEQYF TGTGCCAGCAGGGGGTTGGGGCAGGCTCCCTACGAGCAGTACTTC
TRBJ2-7 . . TRBV20-1 CSAREGHSTYEQYF TGCAGTGCTAGAGAGGGCCATAGTACCTACGAGCAGTACTTC
TRBJ2-1 few . TRBV9 CASSVAGPRTNEQFF TGTGCCAGCAGCGTAGCGGGACCACGCACGAATGAGCAGTTCTTC
TRBJ2-1 . . TRBV6-5 CASSDDRSSYNEQFF TGTGCCAGCAGTGACGACAGGTCCTCCTACAATGAGCAGTTCTTC
TRBJ1-2 few . TRBV4-3 CASSQDRIQFNYGYTF TGCGCCAGCAGCCAAGATCGAATTCAATTTAACTATGGCTACACCTTC
TRBJ2-3 . TRBD2 TRBV27 CASTGLAGATQYF TGTGCCAGCACGGGACTAGCGGGGGCCACGCAGTATTTT
TRBJ2-1 once TRBD2 TRBV9 CASSVALRGGLAGGSSYNEQFF TGTGCCAGCAGCGTAGCTTTGAGGGGTGGGCTAGCGGGGGGCAGCTCCTACAATGAGCAGTTCTTC
TRBJ2-3 . TRBD2 TRBV5-4 CASSHTGGVTDTQYF TGTGCCAGCAGCCACACCGGGGGGGTCACAGATACGCAGTATTTT
TRBJ1-1 . . TRBV6-6 CASSGALTEAFF TGTGCCAGCAGCGGTGCCCTCACTGAAGCTTTCTTT
TRBJ2-4 once . TRBV20-1 CSAREPSTVGIQYF TGCAGTGCTAGAGAGCCTAGCACAGTCGGCATTCAGTACTTC
TRBJ2-7 . . TRBV7-2 CASSFGGLSAYEQYF TGTGCCAGCAGCTTTGGGGGGCTCTCAGCCTACGAGCAGTACTTC
TRBJ2-3 . TRBD2 TRBV24-1 CATSDLTSGETFTDTQYF TGTGCCACCAGTGACCTAACTAGCGGGGAAACTTTCACAGATACGCAGTATTTT
TRBJ2-7 few . TRBV29-1 CSVEAPWRGVNEQYF TGCAGCGTTGAAGCCCCGTGGAGGGGAGTCAACGAGCAGTACTTC
TRBJ2-3 . TRBD2 TRBV20-1 CSAQKRGDTQYF TGCAGTGCCCAGAAGCGGGGGGATACGCAGTATTTT
TRBJ2-5 . . TRBV6-2/TRBV6-3 CASRLRGLSQETQYF TGTGCCAGTCGGTTAAGAGGGCTATCCCAAGAGACCCAGTACTTC
TRBJ1-2 . . TRBV14 CASSHPTGEGGYTF TGTGCCAGCAGCCACCCAACAGGCGAGGGTGGCTACACCTTC
TRBJ2-6 . TRBD1 TRBV5-1 CASSLRGLPTSGANVLTF TGCGCCAGCAGCTTGAGGGGGCTGCCAACCTCTGGGGCCAACGTCCTGACTTTC
TRBJ2-7 few TRBD1 TRBV7-9 CASSLVGGPARHEQYF TGTGCCAGCAGCTTGGTAGGGGGCCCTGCTAGGCACGAGCAGTACTTC
TRBJ2-3 . TRBD2 TRBV4-3 CASSPHPGSGGRTDTQYF TGCGCCAGCAGCCCTCACCCGGGGAGCGGGGGGCGCACAGATACGCAGTATTTT
TRBJ2-5 . TRBD2 TRBV2 CASGRLADQETQYF TGTGCCAGCGGCCGACTAGCGGACCAAGAGACCCAGTACTTC
TRBJ2-5 . . TRBV5-5 CASSLARGTARGETQYF TGTGCCAGCAGCTTGGCCCGTGGGACTGCCCGAGGCGAGACCCAGTACTTC
TRBJ1-4 . . TRBV4-3 CASSQEHGTRREKLFF TGCGCCAGCAGCCAAGAACACGGGACACGACGAGAAAAACTGTTTTTT
TRBJ1-1 . . TRBV24-1 CATSGAATFGGEAFF TGTGCCACCAGTGGAGCGGCAACATTTGGAGGTGAAGCTTTCTTT
TRBJ2-1 few . TRBV24-1 CATSDTRLRALGEQFF TGTGCCACCAGTGATACGAGGCTAAGGGCCTTAGGGGAGCAGTTCTTC
TRBJ2-3 few . TRBV7-2 CASSLVGGGGTDTQYF TGTGCCAGCAGTTTAGTTGGAGGGGGCGGCACAGATACGCAGTATTTT
TRBJ2-1 . TRBD2 TRBV6-2/TRBV6-3 CASNTPGLDYNEQFF TGTGCCAGCAATACGCCGGGACTAGACTACAATGAGCAGTTCTTC
TRBJ2-1 once . TRBV5-1 CASSLAGGLLSYNEQFF TGCGCCAGCAGCTTGGCTGGGGGACTTCTCTCCTACAATGAGCAGTTCTTC
TRBJ2-1 . . TRBV7-9 CASTETLQGSHHEQFF TGTGCCAGCACCGAAACACTTCAGGGGTCCCATCATGAGCAGTTCTTC
TRBJ2-7 . TRBD1 TRBV7-2 CASSIPGQGYEQYF TGTGCCAGCAGCATACCGGGACAGGGATACGAGCAGTACTTC
TRBJ2-5 few . TRBV5-1 CASSYNPGISQETQYF TGCGCCAGCAGCTACAACCCCGGGATTTCCCAAGAGACCCAGTACTTC
TRBJ2-5 few . TRBV6-6 CASSRQHQETQYF TGTGCCAGCAGCAGACAGCACCAAGAGACCCAGTACTTC
TRBJ2-1 . . TRBV27 CASSRRGIDYNEQFF TGTGCCAGCAGCCGCAGGGGAATAGACTACAATGAGCAGTTCTTC
TRBJ1-2 . . TRBV28 CASSPYPDGANYGYTF TGTGCCAGCAGCCCCTATCCGGACGGCGCTAACTATGGCTACACCTTC
TRBJ1-2 few . TRBV27 CASSPVWTMADGYTF TGTGCCAGCAGCCCCGTCTGGACAATGGCGGATGGCTACACCTTC
TRBJ1-1 . . TRBV20-1 CSARQEANTEAFF TGCAGTGCTCGACAGGAGGCGAACACTGAAGCTTTCTTT
TRBJ1-6 . TRBD1 TRBV9 CASSAGGGNSPLHF TGTGCCAGCAGCGCAGGGGGGGGTAATTCACCCCTCCACTTT
TRBJ2-5 . TRBD2 TRBV29-1 CSALMARGGQTQYF TGCAGCGCTTTGATGGCTCGCGGGGGACAGACCCAGTACTTC